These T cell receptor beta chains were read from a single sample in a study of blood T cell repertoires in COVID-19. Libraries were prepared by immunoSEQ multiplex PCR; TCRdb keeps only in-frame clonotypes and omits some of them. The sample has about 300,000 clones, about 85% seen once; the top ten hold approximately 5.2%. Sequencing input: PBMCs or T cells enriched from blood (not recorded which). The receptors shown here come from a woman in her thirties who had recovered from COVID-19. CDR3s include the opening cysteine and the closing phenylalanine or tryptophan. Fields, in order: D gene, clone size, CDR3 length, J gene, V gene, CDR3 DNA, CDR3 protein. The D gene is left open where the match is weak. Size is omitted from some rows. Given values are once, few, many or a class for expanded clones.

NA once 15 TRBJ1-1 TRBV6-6 TGTGCCAGCAGTTACATGACAGGCTGGAACACTGAAGCTTTCTTT CASSYMTGWNTEAFF
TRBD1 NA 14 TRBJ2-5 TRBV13 TGTGCCAGCAGCCTCCGGGGACAGCAAGAGACCCAGTACTTC CASSLRGQQETQYF
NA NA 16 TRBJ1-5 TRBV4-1 TGCGCCAGCAGCCAAGAGGGCAGGGGCGGCAATCAGCCCCAGCATTTT CASSQEGRGGNQPQHF
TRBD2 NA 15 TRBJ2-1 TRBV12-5 TGTGCTAGTGGTCAAACTAACGGGAGGTTGGATGAGCAGTTCTTC CASGQTNGRLDEQFF
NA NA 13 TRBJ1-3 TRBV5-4 TGTGCCAGCAGCCCCGGGAGTGGAAACACCATATATTTT CASSPGSGNTIYF
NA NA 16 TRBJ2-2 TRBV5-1 TGCGCCAGCAGCTATCGACAGGGTAGCGGCACCGGGGAGCTGTTTTTT CASSYRQGSGTGELFF
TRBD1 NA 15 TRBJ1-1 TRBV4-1 TGCGCCAGCAGCCAGAATCGACAGGGACAGACTGAAGCTTTCTTT CASSQNRQGQTEAFF
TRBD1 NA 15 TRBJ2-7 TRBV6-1 TGTGCCAGCAGTGAACCTTTCCGACAGGGCGTCGAGCAGTACTTC CASSEPFRQGVEQYF
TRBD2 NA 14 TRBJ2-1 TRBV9 TGTGCCAGCAGCCCTTGGACTAGCAAGGATGAGCAGTTCTTC CASSPWTSKDEQFF
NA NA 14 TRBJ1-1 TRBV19 TGTGCCAGTAGTATCAGGGGCCAGAACACTGAAGCTTTCTTT CASSIRGQNTEAFF
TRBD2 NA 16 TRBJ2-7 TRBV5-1 TGCGCCCGCAGCCGAGGCGGGGGGGGTAGCTCCTACGAGCAGTACTTC CARSRGGGGSSYEQYF
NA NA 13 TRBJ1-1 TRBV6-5 TGTGCCAGCAGTTACAGCCAGAACACTGAAGCTTTCTTT CASSYSQNTEAFF
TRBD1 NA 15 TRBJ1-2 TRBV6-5 TGTGCCAGCACCAGACAGGGGGCGCGTAACTATGGCTACACCTTC CASTRQGARNYGYTF
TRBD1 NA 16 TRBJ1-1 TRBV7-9 TGTGCCAGCAGCGGGACAGACCATAGGGTGAGGGCTGAAGCTTTCTTT CASSGTDHRVRAEAFF
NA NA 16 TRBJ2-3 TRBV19 TGTGCCAGTAGTATAGTTGGTAGCGGTAGCACAGATACGCAGTATTTT CASSIVGSGSTDTQYF
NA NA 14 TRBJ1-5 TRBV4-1 TGCGCCAGCAGCCAAGAGCGGGTACGTCAGCCCCAGCATTTT CASSQERVRQPQHF
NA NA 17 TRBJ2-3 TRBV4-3 TGCGCCAGCAGCCAGGCGGTGGGGGCCCTTAGCACAGATACGCAGTATTTT CASSQAVGALSTDTQYF
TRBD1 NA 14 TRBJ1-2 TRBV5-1 TGCGCCAGCAGCCCCTACCGACAGGGCGATGGCTACACCTTC CASSPYRQGDGYTF
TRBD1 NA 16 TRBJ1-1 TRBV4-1 TGCGCCAGCAGCCAAGACCTGGACAGGGTGAACACTGAAGCTTTCTTT CASSQDLDRVNTEAFF
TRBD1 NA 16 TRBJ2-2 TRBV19 TGTGCCAGTAAACCACGACAGGGGGCCGACACCGGGGAGCTGTTTTTT CASKPRQGADTGELFF
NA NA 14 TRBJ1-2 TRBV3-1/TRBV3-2 TGTGCCAGCAGCCAAGCGGCAGGGCGTAAGGGCTACACCTTC CASSQAAGRKGYTF
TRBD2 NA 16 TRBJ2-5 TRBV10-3 TGTGCCATCAGTTCTAGCGGGGGGTCGCTACAAGAGACCCAGTACTTC CAISSSGGSLQETQYF
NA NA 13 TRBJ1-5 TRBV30 TGTGCCTGGAGCCCTGGGGGGTTTCAGCCCCAGCATTTT CAWSPGGFQPQHF
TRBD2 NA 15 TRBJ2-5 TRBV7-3 TGTGCCAGCAGCTATGGCGGGGGGTACCAAGAGACCCAGTACTTC CASSYGGGYQETQYF